A selection of T cell receptor beta chains follows, all from one sample in a study of human T cells and chemical hapten exposure. A single record per CDR3 protein comes from TCRdb applying MiXCR to the RACE reads. The sample lists 150,000 to 200,000 distinct CDR3 sequences, about a quarter occurring once. The sequencing here drew on whole blood, taken in connection with sensitization to the hapten diphenylcyclopropenone (DPC). These receptors came from a woman aged 18-35 years with alopecia areata. Some clones in this sample may be carry-over from other donors' samples. CDR3s include the opening cysteine and the closing phenylalanine or tryptophan. The order of the fields is V gene, D gene, J gene, clone size, CDR3 protein, CDR3 DNA. D genes are given only for firm matches. Clone size, where shown, is once, few, many, or a class for clones that have expanded.

TRBV29-1,.,TRBJ2-3,.,CSVDPGWGTDTQYF,TGCAGCGTTGATCCGGGATGGGGGACAGATACGCAGTATTTT
TRBV15,.,TRBJ2-6,.,CATSRESDAGSGANVLTF,TGTGCCACCAGCAGGGAGTCGGACGCTGGCTCTGGGGCCAACGTCCTGACTTTC
TRBV18,.,TRBJ2-5,few,CASSPRTRETQYF,TGTGCCAGCTCACCTCGGACCCGGGAGACCCAGTACTTC
TRBV18,.,TRBJ2-5,few,CASSPLAGSLLGETQYF,TGTGCCAGCTCACCACTCGCGGGGAGTTTATTGGGGGAGACCCAGTACTTC
TRBV3-1,TRBD1,TRBJ1-4,many,CASSQRDSLNEKLFF,TGTGCCAGCAGCCAGAGGGACAGCCTTAATGAAAAACTGTTTTTT
TRBV27,.,TRBJ1-2,.,CASSPGGGTLGYTF,TGTGCCAGCAGTCCGGGAGGGGGGACCTTGGGCTACACCTTC
TRBV7-9,.,TRBJ2-2,.,CASSLGTANTGELFF,TGTGCCAGCAGCTTAGGGACAGCTAACACCGGGGAGCTGTTTTTT
TRBV7-2,TRBD1,TRBJ1-2,.,CASSLDRGGHYGYTF,TGTGCCAGCAGCTTAGACAGGGGGGGGCACTATGGCTACACCTTC
TRBV7-2,.,TRBJ2-1,few,CASSLGLDEQFF,TGTGCCAGCAGCTTAGGTTTAGATGAGCAGTTCTTC
TRBV20-1,.,TRBJ1-1,few,CSARARGLMNTEAFF,TGCAGTGCTAGAGCCCGAGGTCTCATGAACACTGAAGCTTTCTTT
TRBV7-2,.,TRBJ2-3,.,CASSLTFRGTDTQYF,TGTGCCAGCAGCTTAACCTTTAGGGGCACAGATACGCAGTATTTT
TRBV2,.,TRBJ1-2,.,CASIYRLNYGYTF,TGTGCCAGCATTTACCGACTTAACTATGGCTACACCTTC
TRBV20-1,.,TRBJ2-7,few,CSARSPSAYEQYF,TGCAGTGCTAGATCTCCTAGCGCCTACGAGCAGTACTTC
TRBV20-1,TRBD2,TRBJ2-5,few,CSARGPSGREETQYF,TGCAGTGCTAGAGGCCCTAGCGGGAGGGAGGAGACCCAGTACTTC
TRBV7-8,TRBD1,TRBJ1-1,.,CASSWDRDTEAFF,TGTGCCAGCAGCTGGGACAGGGACACTGAAGCTTTCTTT
TRBV4-1,.,TRBJ1-1,many,CASSQGRTEAFF,TGCGCCAGCAGCCAAGGACGGACTGAAGCTTTCTTT
TRBV6-2/TRBV6-3,.,TRBJ2-7,few,CASSRPRRPDYEQYF,TGTGCCAGCAGTCGCCCGCGAAGGCCAGACTACGAGCAGTACTTC
TRBV29-1,.,TRBJ2-1,.,CSVEGTEGYRSYNEQFF,TGCAGCGTTGAGGGAACGGAAGGGTACCGCTCCTACAATGAGCAGTTCTTC
TRBV3-1,.,TRBJ2-1,few,CASSQVWGPSNEQFF,TGTGCCAGCAGCCAAGTATGGGGTCCCTCCAATGAGCAGTTCTTC
TRBV24-1,TRBD2,TRBJ2-1,.,CATGGLAGGTYNEQFF,TGTGCCACCGGAGGACTAGCGGGGGGGACCTACAATGAGCAGTTCTTC
TRBV4-3,.,TRBJ2-7,few,CASSQAFYDSYEQYF,TGCGCCAGCAGCCAAGCCTTCTATGACTCCTACGAGCAGTACTTC
TRBV15,TRBD1,TRBJ2-2,few,CATRPGQQNTGELFF,TGTGCCACTAGACCGGGACAGCAGAACACCGGGGAGCTGTTTTTT
TRBV29-1,TRBD2,TRBJ2-1,once,CSVDGLAGEWYNEQFF,TGCAGCGTTGACGGACTAGCGGGAGAGTGGTACAATGAGCAGTTCTTC
TRBV7-2,.,TRBJ2-3,.,CASSLAATTSTDTQYF,TGTGCCAGCAGCTTAGCGGCCACTACTAGCACAGATACGCAGTATTTT
TRBV10-3,.,TRBJ1-3,.,CAISGRDSGNTIYF,TGTGCCATCAGTGGTAGAGACTCTGGAAACACCATATATTTT
TRBV12-3/TRBV12-4,TRBD1,TRBJ1-2,.,CASSPLGQGYGYTF,TGTGCCAGCAGTCCCCTCGGACAGGGCTATGGCTACACCTTC
TRBV6-2/TRBV6-3,.,TRBJ2-1,few,CASSRVRLHGDEQFF,TGTGCCAGCAGCCGCGTCCGACTCCATGGGGATGAGCAGTTCTTC
TRBV15,TRBD2,TRBJ2-7,few,CATSRDRGFRGGYEQYF,TGTGCCACCAGCAGAGATCGGGGCTTCCGGGGGGGCTACGAGCAGTACTTC
TRBV5-6,.,TRBJ1-2,.,CASSWELSKGGYTF,TGTGCCAGCAGCTGGGAGCTGTCGAAGGGTGGCTACACCTTC
TRBV6-2/TRBV6-3,.,TRBJ1-2,few,CASTDNNYGYTF,TGTGCCAGCACCGACAATAACTATGGCTACACCTTC
TRBV29-1,.,TRBJ1-5,few,CSVASAPGPQHF,TGCAGCGTTGCTTCGGCCCCGGGGCCCCAGCATTTT
TRBV25-1,TRBD1,TRBJ2-1,.,CASSVNLGQATYNEQFF,TGTGCCAGCAGTGTTAACCTGGGACAGGCTACCTACAATGAGCAGTTCTTC